These 20 T cell receptor beta chains were all obtained from the same sample, sequenced in a study of siplizumab effects on memory and regulatory T cells (dated by TCRdb to the late 2010s). Libraries were built with the immunoSEQ multiplex PCR assay. The source is immuneACCESS, and TCRdb retained only in-frame sequences with V and J called. Part of the clones is not carried over; for the studies checked, unresolved V genes explain less than half of this, and the remainder is unexplained. The sample table lists some 100,000 clones, more than 85% of them with a count of one. The ten most abundant clones make up about 2.6% of the sample. The sequenced sample consisted of CD4+ T cells sorted from blood. Receptors originate from a human donor in good health. Some clones in this sample may be carry-over from other donors' samples.

The V gene is TRBV5-6, the J gene TRBJ2-7, with 9 bases identical to TRBD2. The V segment lost 1 base and the J segment 1 base; nucleotides outside the gene matches: 6. Per the germline V gene, CDR1 is SGHDT and CDR2 is YYEEEE. The CDR3 spans 16 residues. CDR3 nucleotides: TGTGCCAGCAGCTTGCGGGCGGGAGGGCCTTCCTACGAGCAGTACTTC. It translates to CASSLRAGGPSYEQYF.

The chain has TRBV30 and TRBJ1-6, with a tentative D call TRBD1 (6 bases). V was trimmed by 1 base and J by 7 bases, leaving 14 bases between them. CDR3 length equals 15 residues. Germline CDR1 and CDR2: GTSNPN and SVGIG (reference sequence). CDR3 nucleotide sequence: TGTGCCTGGAGTGGCCAGGGGTCACGGAATTCACCCCTCCACTTT. It codes for CAWSGQGSRNSPLHF.

The rearrangement joins TRBV4-1 to TRBJ1-6; D possibly corresponds to TRBD1 (5 bases). Germline V gene lookup returns CDR1 MGHRA and CDR2 YSYEKL. V was pared by 8 bases and J by 9 bases, with 14 bases between. There are 13 residues in the CDR3. Here the CDR3 reads CASRYNGASPLHF. The CDR3, as DNA: TGCGCCAGCCGCTATAACGGGGCTTCACCCCTCCACTTT.

A word on this clone: One end of the junction is discordant with germline, which a read error may explain. The chain has TRBV14 and TRBJ2-7, with 8 nucleotides matching TRBD1. The CDR3 has 13 residues. In germline, CDR1 is SGHDN, CDR2 FVKESK. The CDR3 is CPQETGGLYEQYF. The DNA for the CDR3 is TGCCCTCAGGAAACAGGGGGACTTTACGAGCAGTACTTC.

This chain links TRBV27 with TRBJ2-7; D uncertain. V was pared by 4 bases and J by 0 bases, with 13 bases between. CDR3 length: 15 amino acids. Germline-derived CDR1 and CDR2 are MNHEY and SMNVEV (reference sequence). CDR3 amino acids: CASSSTYQSSYEQYF. Written as DNA, the CDR3 is TGTGCCAGCAGTTCGACGTACCAGAGCTCCTACGAGCAGTACTTC.

This chain joins TRBV5-8 and TRBJ2-7, with 9 bases that match TRBD1. V lost 1 base to trimming and J lost 4 bases; unmatched junction nucleotides: 3. Germline lookup yields CDR1 SGHTS and CDR2 YDEGEE. This CDR3 is built from 14 residues. The CDR3 here is CASSLYDRGYEQYF. The CDR3 bases are TGTGCCAGCAGCTTGTACGACAGGGGGTACGAGCAGTACTTC.

V and J are TRBV19 and TRBJ2-1; 8 nucleotides match TRBD1. Trimming took 3 bases from V and 5 from J; bases not matched to a gene: 6. The germline V gene has CDR1 LNHDA and CDR2 SQIVND (reference sequence). This CDR3 comprises 15 residues. The CDR3, as DNA: TGTGCCAGTAGTATTGGACAGGGAGTCCACAATGAGCAGTTCTTC. Encoded protein: CASSIGQGVHNEQFF. Combining the CDR3 with reference TRBV19 and TRBJ2-1 gives the whole variable domain DGGITQSPKYLFRKEGQNVTLSCEQNLNHDAMYWYRQDPGQGLRLIYYSQIVNDFQKGDIAEGYSVSREKKESFPLTVTSAQKNPTAFYLCASSIGQGVHNEQFFGPGTRLTVL.

This chain connects TRBV9 to TRBJ2-3, with 8 bases identical to TRBD2. CDR1 and CDR2 (germline): SGDLS, YYNGEE. CDR3 length equals 16 residues. Trimming at V came to 2 bases and at J to 0 bases, leaving 5 bases not matched to a gene. As DNA, the CDR3 is TGTGCCAGCAGCGTCTTAGCGGGGCTTAGCACAGATACGCAGTATTTT. Its translation: CASSVLAGLSTDTQYF.

This chain uses TRBV9 with TRBJ2-5; D call uncertain. Trimming removed 0 bases at V and 0 bases at J, with 6 bases between. The CDR3 extends over 14 amino acids. From germline, CDR1 is SGDLS and CDR2 YYNGEE. CDR3 coding DNA: TGTGCCAGCAGCGTAGAGGCGCACCAAGAGACCCAGTACTTC. It specifies CASSVEAHQETQYF.

The genes are TRBV7-8 and TRBJ2-4, with D tentatively TRBD1 (6 bases). Germline V gene data show CDR1 as SGHVS and CDR2 as FQNEAQ. CDR3 size: 17 residues. Trimming pared 1 base from V and 1 base from J, leaving 14 bases between. CDR3 amino acids: CASSLVRAGVAKNIQYF. CDR3 DNA sequence: TGTGCCAGCAGCTTAGTGAGGGCAGGGGTGGCCAAAAACATTCAGTACTTC.

The V gene is TRBV6-6, the J gene TRBJ1-5; D unresolved. The ends were cut back, 6 bases at V and 9 bases at J, with 15 bases in the middle. Germline CDR1 is MNHNY and CDR2 is SVGAGI (reference sequence). This CDR3 contains 13 residues. The CDR3 DNA reads as TGTGCCAGCAGCCAAGCCGGGGATGGGCCCCAGCATTTT. Encoded protein: CASSQAGDGPQHF.

The rearrangement links TRBV9 to TRBJ2-2; no clear D gene. The CDR3 covers 15 residues. The germline CDR1 and CDR2 sequences are SGDLS and YYNGEE. V dropped 0 bases and J dropped 1 base, with 7 bases sitting between them. The CDR3 loop is CASSVASVNTGELFF. The CDR3 DNA is TGTGCCAGCAGCGTAGCCAGCGTGAACACCGGGGAGCTGTTTTTT.

The chain combines TRBV7-3 with TRBJ2-5; TRBD2 matches at 14 bases. The CDR3 is made up of 17 amino acids. J was trimmed by 9 bases and V by 5 bases; bases with no gene match: 14. CDR1 SGHTA and CDR2 FQGTGA come from the germline V gene. The CDR3 here is CASSLGLAGGTMAAQYF. In DNA, the CDR3 is TGTGCCAGCAGCCTCGGACTAGCGGGAGGCACGATGGCGGCCCAGTACTTC.

The gene calls are TRBV9 and TRBJ2-3; 15 bases are a match to TRBD2. The CDR3 sequence is 18 residues long. Germline assignment: CDR1 SGDLS and CDR2 YYNGEE. V lost 5 bases to trimming and J lost 0 bases; unmatched junction nucleotides: 7. CDR3 nucleotide sequence: TGTGCCAGCAGTTCCGGACTAGCGGGAGGGGCCAGCACAGATACGCAGTATTTT. This gives the protein CASSSGLAGGASTDTQYF.

The chain couples TRBV7-9 to TRBJ2-7; D is tentatively TRBD1 or TRBD2 (5 bases each). Trimming removed 1 base at V and 0 bases at J, with 7 bases between. The germline V gene has CDR1 SEHNR and CDR2 FQNEAQ (reference sequence). The CDR3 runs to 14 residues. CDR3 DNA: TGTGCCAGCAGCTTAGTTGGGGGCTCCTACGAGCAGTACTTC. It is translated as CASSLVGGSYEQYF.

The chain couples TRBV14 to TRBJ1-1; no definite D call. There are 15 residues in the CDR3. Per the germline V gene, CDR1 is SGHDN and CDR2 is FVKESK. Trimming pared 2 bases from V and 0 bases from J, leaving 10 bases between. The CDR3 protein is CASSQLLGMNTEAFF. As DNA, the CDR3 is TGTGCCAGCAGCCAACTATTGGGAATGAACACTGAAGCTTTCTTT.

V and J are TRBV5-1 and TRBJ2-7; TRBD2 agrees at 9 bases. Trimming cost V 2 bases and J 6 bases; bases outside gene matches: 3. Germline V gene lookup returns CDR1 SGHRS and CDR2 YFSETQ. This CDR3 has 13 amino acids. DNA of the CDR3: TGCGCCAGCAGCTTCCCGACTAGCGGCGAGCAGTACTTC. Residues: CASSFPTSGEQYF.

This chain connects TRBV18 to TRBJ2-7; either TRBD1 or TRBD2 may supply D (5 bases each). V lost 5 bases and J lost 0, with 14 bases in between. Germline values: CDR1 KGHSH, CDR2 LQKENI. The CDR3 length is 15 residues. As DNA, the CDR3 is TGTGCCAGCTCAACCGGGACGGCAGTCTCCTACGAGCAGTACTTC. Its protein product is CASSTGTAVSYEQYF.

The J gene is TRBJ1-1, the V gene TRBV11-2, with D perhaps matching TRBD1 (6 bases). The ends were cut back, 6 bases at V and 6 bases at J, with 23 bases in the middle. CDR1 is SGHAT, CDR2 FQNNGV, per germline. The CDR3 loop spans 16 amino acids. The CDR3 is CASRKNYRVGVPEAFF. CDR3 nucleotides: TGTGCCAGCAGGAAGAACTACAGGGTGGGGGTTCCTGAAGCTTTCTTT. The full variable domain, with the rest looked up from reference TRBV11-2 and TRBJ1-1, is EAGVAQSPRYKIIEKRQSVAFWCNPISGHATLYWYQQILGQGPKLLIQFQNNGVVDDSQLPKDRFSAERLKGVDSTLKIQPAKLEDSAVYLCASRKNYRVGVPEAFFGQGTRLTVV.

The chain recombines TRBV11-3 with TRBJ2-1; 10 bases fit TRBD1. The CDR3 consists of 14 residues. Looked up from germline, CDR1 is SGHNT and CDR2 is YENEEA. Trimming cost V 5 bases and J 6 bases; bases outside gene matches: 4. The CDR3 nucleotides are TGTGCCAGCAGCCCAGGGACAGGGGCCAATGAGCAGTTCTTC. Its protein is CASSPGTGANEQFF.